This entry lists 29 T cell receptor beta chains sequenced from one sample in a study of T cells after yellow fever vaccination. Each CDR3 protein is one row after TCRdb ran MiXCR on the 5' RACE reads. The table lists 300,000 or so distinct CDR3 sequences, approximately 13% of them singletons. The sequencing here drew on CD4+ T cells sorted from PBMCs, taken 45 days after the yellow fever booster vaccination. These receptors all stem from a man aged 30-40 years who received the YFV17D yellow fever vaccine.

The rearrangement uses TRBV7-2 and TRBJ2-7, with 10 bases lining up with TRBD1. CDR3 length equals 17 residues. With V trimmed by 3 bases and J by 6 bases, 14 bases remained unmatched. Looked up from germline, CDR1 is SGHTA and CDR2 is FQGNSA. The CDR3 sequence is CASSFPPTGTGAGEQYF. CDR3 nucleotide sequence: TGTGCCAGCAGCTTCCCACCTACCGGGACAGGGGCGGGCGAGCAGTACTTC.

This clonotype was seen a handful of times. The rearrangement uses TRBV5-1 and TRBJ2-7; D not certain. CDR3 length: 15 residues. Germline-derived CDR1 and CDR2 are SGHRS and YFSETQ. V dropped 2 bases and J dropped 3 bases, with 15 bases sitting between them. The CDR3 coding sequence is TGCGCCAGCAGCTTCAGTTCGACATCAAACTACGAGCAGTACTTC. Translating gives CASSFSSTSNYEQYF.

This chain joins TRBV5-1 and TRBJ2-3; no firm D call. Per germline, CDR1 SGHRS and CDR2 YFSETQ. The CDR3 covers 14 residues. The V and J ends lost 4 bases and 9 bases respectively, with 18 bases between them. The chain's CDR3 is CASSPSTPPGTQYF. CDR3 coding DNA: TGCGCCAGCAGCCCGAGTACGCCCCCCGGGACGCAGTATTTT.

This rearrangement joins TRBV7-2 to TRBJ1-4; 7 bases are a match to TRBD1. Trimming removed 4 bases from V and 5 bases from J; junction bases left unmatched: 4. This CDR3 has 14 residues. The V gene's germline CDR1 is SGHTA and CDR2 FQGNSA. In nucleotides, the CDR3 is TGTGCCAGCAGCTGGGACAGAAGAAATGAAAAACTGTTTTTT. Translated: CASSWDRRNEKLFF.

This rearrangement joins TRBV5-1 to TRBJ2-1, with 9 nucleotides matching TRBD2. The CDR3 totals 15 residues. Germline V gene data show CDR1 as SGHRS and CDR2 as YFSETQ. V gave up 1 base and J gave up 10 bases; unmatched junction bases: 9. CDR3 DNA sequence: TGCGCCAGCAGCTTGTTCGCGGGAGGGCCAGGGGAGCAGTTCTTC. Amino acid sequence: CASSLFAGGPGEQFF. The whole variable domain, filled in from reference TRBV5-1 and TRBJ2-1, reads KAGVTQTPRYLIKTRGQQVTLSCSPISGHRSVSWYQQTPGQGLQFLFEYFSETQRNKGNFPGRFSGRQFSNSRSEMNVSTLELGDSALYLCASSLFAGGPGEQFFGPGTRLTVL.

This clonotype showed up just a few times. The chain links TRBV6-5 to TRBJ2-1; the D call may be TRBD1 or TRBD2 (5 bases each). The length of the CDR3 is 12 residues. CDR1 is MNHEY, CDR2 SVGAGI, per germline. Deletions cut 7 bases from V and 10 bases from J, with 14 bases between. The CDR3 nucleotides read TGTGCCAGCACCAACGGGGCGCGAGAGCAGTTCTTC. Protein sequence: CASTNGAREQFF.

The genes are TRBV20-1 and TRBJ2-3; TRBD2 matches at 11 bases. The germline V gene has CDR1 DFQATT and CDR2 SNEGSKA (reference sequence). The CDR3 sequence is 13 residues long. The DNA of the CDR3 is TGCACCTTAGCGGGAGGGCGAGGCGATACGCAGTATTTT. This translates into CTLAGGRGDTQYF.

The gene calls are TRBV18 and TRBJ2-1, with D unresolved. The germline V gene has CDR1 KGHSH and CDR2 LQKENI. The CDR3 is made up of 15 amino acids. Trimming cost V 0 bases and J 7 bases, with 13 bases left between them. CDR3 region: CASSPPSGRMNEQFF. As DNA, the CDR3 is TGTGCCAGCTCACCACCGTCAGGCCGTATGAATGAGCAGTTCTTC.

This clonotype was counted at least ten times. The rearrangement uses TRBV29-1 and TRBJ2-7; 11 bases map to TRBD2. This CDR3 comprises 14 residues. Germline CDR1 reads SQVTM; CDR2 reads ANQGSEA. V lost 4 bases and J lost 3; bases outside the gene matches: 5. The CDR3, as DNA: TGCAGCGTTGCAACCGGGACTAGCGGCTACGAGCAGTACTTC. Translation: CSVATGTSGYEQYF.

The chain is built from TRBV20-1 and TRBJ1-2, with 8 bases identical to TRBD1. J gave up 8 bases and V 3 bases, and 8 bases lay outside the gene matches. CDR3 length: 13 amino acids. Germline CDR1 and CDR2: DFQATT and SNEGSKA (reference sequence). In DNA form, the CDR3 reads TGCAGTGCTAGTGACGGGACAGGCGCCGGCTACACCTTC. This encodes CSASDGTGAGYTF.

V usage is TRBV11-2 and J usage is TRBJ2-1; 11 bases map to TRBD2. The J segment lost 10 bases and the V segment lost 1 base, leaving 9 bases of the junction unmatched. Germline CDR1 is SGHAT and CDR2 is FQNNGV. The CDR3 runs 16 residues. DNA for the CDR3: TGTGCCAGCAGCTTAGGACTAGCGGGAACCTTCGGGGAGCAGTTCTTC. Translation gives CASSLGLAGTFGEQFF.

The rearrangement uses TRBV5-1 and TRBJ2-2; D perhaps matches TRBD1 (7 bases). The CDR3 extends over 16 amino acids. The germline gives CDR1 SGHRS, CDR2 YFSETQ. Trimming took 7 bases from V and 0 from J, leaving 16 bases between them. The CDR3 is CASEAPGGPNTGELFF. CDR3 in DNA: TGCGCCAGCGAGGCCCCAGGGGGGCCGAACACCGGGGAGCTGTTTTTT.

This chain joins TRBV18 and TRBJ2-5; D perhaps matches TRBD2 (5 bases). CDR1 and CDR2 (germline): KGHSH, LQKENI. This CDR3 comprises 14 residues. V lost 8 bases, J lost 4 bases, and 17 bases lay in between. CDR3 DNA sequence: TGTGCCAGCCGTGAAATTAGAGGGAGAGAGACCCAGTACTTC. Encoded protein: CASREIRGRETQYF.

This clonotype was found a few times. The chain recombines TRBV6-2 or TRBV6-3 with TRBJ2-7, with 10 bases that match TRBD2. Germline V gives CDR1 MNHEY, CDR2 SVGEGT. The V gene end was trimmed by 7 bases and the J gene end by 6 bases; junction bases not matched to a gene: 9. This CDR3 spans 14 amino acids. Here the CDR3 reads CASTYSGRFREQYF. As DNA, the CDR3 is TGTGCCAGCACTTATAGCGGGAGGTTCCGCGAGCAGTACTTC.

The chain employs TRBV7-8 and TRBJ2-1; TRBD2 aligns across 8 bases. Germline CDR1 is SGHVS and CDR2 is FQNEAQ. There are 15 residues in the CDR3. The V and J ends lost 1 base and 10 bases, in that order; junction bases with no gene match: 9. The DNA for the CDR3 is TGTGCCAGCAGCTTAGAGGGACTAGGTGGGTCGGAGCAGTTCTTC. Translation gives CASSLEGLGGSEQFF. Full variable domain (remainder filled in from reference TRBV7-8 and TRBJ2-1): GAGVSQSPRYKVAKRGQDVALRCDPISGHVSLFWYQQALGQGPEFLTYFQNEAQLDKSGLPSDRFFAERPEGSVSTLKIQRTQQEDSAVYLCASSLEGLGGSEQFFGPGTRLTVL.

This chain joins TRBV6-5 and TRBJ1-1, with a possible D match to TRBD1 (6 bases). Per the germline V gene, CDR1 is MNHEY and CDR2 is SVGAGI. The CDR3 consists of 12 residues. V was trimmed by 6 bases and J by 7 bases, leaving 12 bases between them. CDR3 loop: CASRGGPGEAFF. In DNA form, the CDR3 reads TGTGCCAGCAGGGGGGGGCCTGGTGAAGCTTTCTTT.

This rearrangement joins TRBV4-3 to TRBJ2-4; D is possibly TRBD2 (6 bases). The ends were cut back, 1 base at V and 4 bases at J, with 11 bases in the middle. CDR3 size: 15 residues. Germline CDR1 LGHNA, CDR2 YSLEER. CDR3 residues: CASSQGPSVKNIQYF. The CDR3 DNA reads TGCGCCAGCAGCCAAGGTCCTAGCGTTAAAAACATTCAGTACTTC.

This clonotype has just a few counts. The V gene is TRBV3-1, the J gene TRBJ2-7, with no clear D. V was trimmed by 3 bases and J by 3 bases, leaving 6 bases between them. From germline, CDR1 is LGHDT and CDR2 YNNKEL (reference sequence). The CDR3 spans 12 residues. The CDR3 DNA reads TGTGCCAGCAGCCATGGGCTCTACGAGCAGTACTTC. Encoded protein: CASSHGLYEQYF.

This clonotype was seen a handful of times. The rearrangement uses TRBV7-2 and TRBJ2-1; 7 bases match TRBD2. V shed 1 base, J shed 8 bases, and the junction held 5 bases outside the gene matches. The CDR3 runs 14 residues. Germline V gene sequence: CDR1 SGHTA, CDR2 FQGNSA. The CDR3 reads CASSLGGGSHEQFF. The CDR3, as DNA: TGTGCCAGCAGCTTAGGGGGCGGGAGCCATGAGCAGTTCTTC. Variable domain in full (rest from reference TRBV7-2 and TRBJ2-1): GAGVSQSPSNKVTEKGKDVELRCDPISGHTALYWYRQSLGQGLEFLIYFQGNSAPDKSGLPSDRFSAERTGGSVSTLTIQRTQQEDSAVYLCASSLGGGSHEQFFGPGTRLTVL.

The V gene is TRBV5-3, the J gene TRBJ2-5; tentatively, D is TRBD1 (5 bases). TRBV5-3 is reported as an ORF; its role is uncertain. Trimming left V 8 bases short and J 4 bases short, with 15 bases between. The CDR3 has 13 amino acids. DNA of the CDR3: TGTGCCAGGGGCTTGGGGCTGCTAGAGACCCAGTACTTC. It codes for CARGLGLLETQYF.

The genes are TRBV20-1 and TRBJ2-3, with 11 bases matching TRBD2. This CDR3 has 15 residues. Trimming cost V 1 base and J 5 bases; bases outside gene matches: 5. Germline CDR1 is DFQATT and CDR2 is SNEGSKA (reference sequence). The DNA for the CDR3 is TGCAGTGCTAGAGGTGTTAGCGGGAGGGAAGATACGCAGTATTTT. Protein sequence: CSARGVSGREDTQYF.

The chain joins TRBV30 to TRBJ2-3; 13 bases are a match to TRBD2. Germline CDR1 and CDR2: GTSNPN and SVGIG (reference sequence). J was trimmed by 3 bases and V by 1 base; bases with no gene match: 4. The CDR3 is made up of 16 amino acids. CDR3: CAWSGPGLAGTDTQYF. CDR3 nucleotides: TGTGCCTGGAGTGGACCGGGACTAGCGGGGACAGATACGCAGTATTTT.

This clonotype was observed a few times. The chain joins TRBV20-1 to TRBJ2-1, with 8 bases that match TRBD2. CDR3 length equals 18 residues. Germline V gene lookup returns CDR1 DFQATT and CDR2 SNEGSKA (reference sequence). J lost 0 bases, V lost 1 base, and 11 bases had no gene match. DNA of the CDR3: TGCAGTGCTAGAGTTGGTAATAGCGGGAAGTACTCCTACAATGAGCAGTTCTTC. This encodes CSARVGNSGKYSYNEQFF.

This clonotype was recorded a few times. The rearrangement joins TRBV5-5 to TRBJ1-5, with D uncertain. There are 15 residues in the CDR3. V gave up 4 bases and J gave up 7 bases, with 18 bases separating them. Germline V lookup: CDR1 SGHKS, CDR2 YYEKEE (reference sequence). In DNA, the CDR3 is TGTGCCAGCAGCCTGGGGTGGGGTGGTGCCCAGCCCCAGCATTTT. This sequence encodes CASSLGWGGAQPQHF.

This clonotype was seen a handful of times. The chain combines TRBV30 with TRBJ2-3; 10 nucleotides agree with TRBD2. The CDR3 extends over 14 amino acids. V shed 6 bases and J 4 bases; nucleotides not matched to a gene: 7. Germline assignment: CDR1 GTSNPN and CDR2 SVGIG (reference sequence). The CDR3 nucleotides are TGTGCCTGCCTTCCTAGCGGGAGCCCAGATACGCAGTATTTT. Translated, it gives CACLPSGSPDTQYF.

The chain combines TRBV6-1 with TRBJ2-7; D is possibly TRBD1 (6 bases). This CDR3 region has 14 residues. V was shortened by 6 bases and J by 0 bases, with 12 bases between the two germline ends. Germline V gives CDR1 MNHNS, CDR2 SASEGT. The CDR3 loop reads CASSPGEGSYEQYF. The DNA of the CDR3 is TGTGCCAGCAGCCCAGGGGAAGGCTCCTACGAGCAGTACTTC.

The CDR3 DNA reads TGCAGCGTTGAAACAGAATCCTACGAGCAGTACTTC. Protein sequence: CSVETESYEQYF. The V gene is TRBV29-1, the J gene TRBJ2-7; no reliable D call. The CDR3 contains 12 residues. Per the germline V gene, CDR1 is SQVTM and CDR2 is ANQGSEA. The germline V and J ends were trimmed by 2 bases and 1 base, with 6 bases remaining between them.

The V call is TRBV6-2 or TRBV6-3, the J call TRBJ1-6; no firm D call. The V and J ends lost 5 bases and 0 bases respectively, with 11 bases between them. The CDR3 extends over 16 amino acids. Germline assignment: CDR1 MNHEY and CDR2 SVGEGT. The CDR3 sequence is CASSPTESSYNSPLHF. For the CDR3, the DNA is TGTGCCAGCAGTCCGACGGAAAGCTCCTATAATTCACCCCTCCACTTT.

The chain is built from TRBV5-1 and TRBJ2-5; the D is unclear. Looked up from germline, CDR1 is SGHRS and CDR2 is YFSETQ. Trimming took off 1 base at V and 1 base at J, with 8 bases between the two ends. The CDR3 extends over 14 amino acids. Written as DNA, the CDR3 is TGCGCCAGCAGCTTGACTCAGGCCCAAGAGACCCAGTACTTC. It encodes CASSLTQAQETQYF.